This T cell receptor beta chain was sequenced for a study of identical twins. About this clonotype itself: Its specificity is not known.

The germline V gene has CDR1 LNHDA and CDR2 SQIVND (reference sequence). J was trimmed by 6 bases and V by 6 bases; bases with no gene match: 5. This CDR3 contains 14 residues. Findings and limits, study-wide: The more abundant beta clonotypes in cord blood had fewer insertions, and memory repertoires did not show this. Researchers reported excess low generation probability among twin-shared out-of-frame alpha sequences.

With template switching, a universal primer site was added, and the cDNA carried unique molecular identifiers. One entry per CDR3 protein, called by TCRdb with MiXCR from the 5' RACE reads. The sample includes about 530,000 distinct CDR3 sequences, about 20% of them seen just once. All donors were healthy, and all were Caucasian. The sample was also linked to a second study, of yellow fever vaccine responses in identical twins.

The sequencing input was CD4+ T cells sorted from blood. V and J are TRBV19 and TRBJ1-5, with TRBD1 matching 10 bases. The TCR comes from a woman between 18 and 29 years old in good health. CDR3 in amino acids: CASRGTGVAQPQHF. CDR3 DNA sequence: TGTGCCAGTAGAGGGACAGGGGTGGCTCAGCCCCAGCATTTT.